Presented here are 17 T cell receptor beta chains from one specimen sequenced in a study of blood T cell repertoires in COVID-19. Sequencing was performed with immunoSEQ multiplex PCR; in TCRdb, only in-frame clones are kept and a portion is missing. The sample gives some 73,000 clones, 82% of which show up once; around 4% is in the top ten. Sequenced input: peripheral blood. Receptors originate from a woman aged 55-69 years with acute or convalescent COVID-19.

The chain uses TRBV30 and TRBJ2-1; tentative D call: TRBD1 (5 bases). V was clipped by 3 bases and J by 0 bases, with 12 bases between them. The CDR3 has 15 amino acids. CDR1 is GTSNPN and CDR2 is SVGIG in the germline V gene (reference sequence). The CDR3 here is CAWRETESSYNEQFF. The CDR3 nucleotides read TGTGCCTGGAGGGAGACAGAGAGCTCCTACAATGAGCAGTTCTTC.

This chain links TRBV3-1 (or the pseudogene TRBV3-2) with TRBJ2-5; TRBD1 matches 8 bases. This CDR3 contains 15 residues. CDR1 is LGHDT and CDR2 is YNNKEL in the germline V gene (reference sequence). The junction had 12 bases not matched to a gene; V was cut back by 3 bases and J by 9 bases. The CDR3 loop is CASSHGTGAKRAQYF. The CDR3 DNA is TGTGCCAGCAGCCATGGGACAGGAGCGAAGAGGGCCCAGTACTTC.

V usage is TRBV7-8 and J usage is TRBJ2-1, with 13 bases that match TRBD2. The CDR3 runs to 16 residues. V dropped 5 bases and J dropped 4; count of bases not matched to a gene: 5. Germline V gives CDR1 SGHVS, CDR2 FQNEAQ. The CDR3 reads CASSAGGLAGYNEQFF. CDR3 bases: TGTGCCAGCAGCGCAGGGGGACTAGCGGGGTACAATGAGCAGTTCTTC.

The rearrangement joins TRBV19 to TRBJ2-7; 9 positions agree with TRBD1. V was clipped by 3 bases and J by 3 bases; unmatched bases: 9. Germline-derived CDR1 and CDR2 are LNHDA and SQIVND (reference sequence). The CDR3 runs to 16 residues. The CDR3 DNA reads TGTGCCAGTAGTATTTTTTTCGGGACAGGGAACTACGAGCAGTACTTC. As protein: CASSIFFGTGNYEQYF.

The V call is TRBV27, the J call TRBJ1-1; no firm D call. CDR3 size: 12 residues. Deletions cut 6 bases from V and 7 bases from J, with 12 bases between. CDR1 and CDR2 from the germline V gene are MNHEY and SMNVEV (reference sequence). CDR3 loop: CASSPGGYEAFF. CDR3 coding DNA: TGTGCCAGCAGCCCCGGCGGGTATGAAGCTTTCTTT.

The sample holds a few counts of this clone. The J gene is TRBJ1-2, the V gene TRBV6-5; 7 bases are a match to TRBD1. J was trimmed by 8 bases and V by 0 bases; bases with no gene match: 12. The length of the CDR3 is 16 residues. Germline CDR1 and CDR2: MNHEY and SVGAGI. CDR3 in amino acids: CASSYSWRIRQGGYTF. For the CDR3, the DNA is TGTGCCAGCAGTTACTCTTGGCGGATTAGACAGGGAGGCTACACCTTC.

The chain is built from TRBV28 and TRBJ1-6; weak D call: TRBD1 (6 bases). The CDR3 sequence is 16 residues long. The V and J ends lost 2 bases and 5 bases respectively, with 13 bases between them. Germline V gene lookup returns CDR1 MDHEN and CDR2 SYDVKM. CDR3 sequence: CASSLQEGHNNSPLHF. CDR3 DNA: TGTGCCAGCAGTTTACAAGAGGGACATAATAATTCACCCCTCCACTTT.

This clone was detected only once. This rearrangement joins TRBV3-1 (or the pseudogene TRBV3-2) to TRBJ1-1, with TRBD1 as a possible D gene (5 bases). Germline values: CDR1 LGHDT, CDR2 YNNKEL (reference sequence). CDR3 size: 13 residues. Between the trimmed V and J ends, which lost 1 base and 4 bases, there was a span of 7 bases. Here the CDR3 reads CASSQGGGTEAFF. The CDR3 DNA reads TGTGCCAGCAGCCAAGGGGGGGGCACTGAAGCTTTCTTT.

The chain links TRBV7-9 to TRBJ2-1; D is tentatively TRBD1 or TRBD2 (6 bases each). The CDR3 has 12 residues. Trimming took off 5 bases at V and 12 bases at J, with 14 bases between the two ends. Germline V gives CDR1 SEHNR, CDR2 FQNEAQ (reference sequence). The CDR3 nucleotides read TGTGCCAGCAGCCTAGGAGGGGGTACGCAGTTCTTC. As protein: CASSLGGGTQFF.

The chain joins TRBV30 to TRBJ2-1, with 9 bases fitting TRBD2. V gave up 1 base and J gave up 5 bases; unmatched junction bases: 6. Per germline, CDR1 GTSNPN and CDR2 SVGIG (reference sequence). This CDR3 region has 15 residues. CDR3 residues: CAWSDLAGPNNEQFF. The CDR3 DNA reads TGTGCCTGGAGTGACCTAGCGGGGCCGAACAATGAGCAGTTCTTC.

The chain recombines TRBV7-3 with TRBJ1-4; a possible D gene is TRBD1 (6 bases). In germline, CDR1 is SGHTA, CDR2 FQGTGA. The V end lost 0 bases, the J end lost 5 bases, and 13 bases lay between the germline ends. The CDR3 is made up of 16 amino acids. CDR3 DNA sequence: TGTGCCAGCAGCTTAACGGTTGGGAGGGGGAATGAAAAACTGTTTTTT. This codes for CASSLTVGRGNEKLFF. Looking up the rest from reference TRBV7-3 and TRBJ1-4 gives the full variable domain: GAGVSQTPSNKVTEKGKYVELRCDPISGHTALYWYRQSLGQGPEFLIYFQGTGAADDSGLPNDRFFAVRPEGSVSTLKIQRTERGDSAVYLCASSLTVGRGNEKLFFGSGTQLSVL.

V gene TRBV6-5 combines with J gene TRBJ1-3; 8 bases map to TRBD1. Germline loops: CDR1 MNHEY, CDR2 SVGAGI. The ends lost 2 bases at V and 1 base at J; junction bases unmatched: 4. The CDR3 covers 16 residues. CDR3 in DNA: TGTGCCAGCAGTTACGCAGGGGGCGCATCTGGAAACACCATATATTTT. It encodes CASSYAGGASGNTIYF.

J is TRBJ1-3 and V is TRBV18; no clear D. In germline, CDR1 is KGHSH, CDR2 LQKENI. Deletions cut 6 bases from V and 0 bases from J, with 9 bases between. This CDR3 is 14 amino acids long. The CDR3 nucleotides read TGTGCCAGCTCCCCGAGAGCCTCTGGAAACACCATATATTTT. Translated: CASSPRASGNTIYF.

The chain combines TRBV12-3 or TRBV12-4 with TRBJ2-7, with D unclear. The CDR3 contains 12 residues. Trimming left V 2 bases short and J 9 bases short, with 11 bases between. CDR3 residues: CASSLTVLGQYF. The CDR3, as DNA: TGTGCCAGCAGTTTAACGGTTCTAGGGCAGTACTTC.

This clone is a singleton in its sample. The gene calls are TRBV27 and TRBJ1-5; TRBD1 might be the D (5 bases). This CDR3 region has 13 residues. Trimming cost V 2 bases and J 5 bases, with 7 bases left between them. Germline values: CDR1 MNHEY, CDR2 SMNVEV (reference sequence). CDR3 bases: TGTGCCAGCAGTTTAGGGGGGTATCAGCCCCAGCATTTT. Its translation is CASSLGGYQPQHF.

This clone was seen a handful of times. This chain's CDR3 is CASRVQGLPEAFF. CDR3 bases: TGTGCCAGCAGAGTTCAGGGACTACCTGAAGCTTTCTTT. This chain links TRBV2 with TRBJ1-1; maybe TRBD1 (5 bases). This CDR3 contains 13 residues. The V end was cut by 6 bases, the J end by 6 bases, with 14 bases between. The V gene's germline CDR1 is SNHLY and CDR2 FYNNEI.

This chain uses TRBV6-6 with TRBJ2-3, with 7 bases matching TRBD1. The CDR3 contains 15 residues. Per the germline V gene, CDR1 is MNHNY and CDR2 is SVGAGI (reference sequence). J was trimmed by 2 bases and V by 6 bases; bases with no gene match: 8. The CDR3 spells CASSPGQRATDTQYF. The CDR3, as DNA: TGTGCCAGCAGCCCGGGACAGCGAGCCACAGATACGCAGTATTTT.